The 30 T cell receptor beta chains below all came from one sample that was sequenced in a study of long-term antiretroviral therapy in people with HIV. The assay used was immunoSEQ (version v3.0), run at survey level. Method: immunoSEQ multiplex PCR; TCRdb's copy keeps in-frame clones and lacks some. The table records about 11,000 clones, around three quarters of them present only once. The sample was unsorted PBMCs, taken at the start of antiretroviral therapy, before treatment. The receptors were sampled from a man aged 30 to 39 with HIV.

In this sample, this clone turned up a few times. The J gene is TRBJ2-7, the V gene TRBV5-5; TRBD1 agrees at 9 bases. This CDR3 comprises 15 residues. The V gene end was trimmed by 3 bases and the J gene end by 5 bases; junction bases not matched to a gene: 9. Germline lookup yields CDR1 SGHKS and CDR2 YYEKEE (reference sequence). The CDR3 nucleotides are TGTGCCAGCAGCTCCACCGGGACAGGGCGTGACGAGCAGTACTTC. Translating gives CASSSTGTGRDEQYF.

The V call is TRBV6-1, the J call TRBJ2-7; D not certain. The CDR3 runs to 12 residues. V was clipped by 3 bases and J by 2 bases, with 5 bases between them. The germline V gene encodes CDR1 MNHNS and CDR2 SASEGT. CDR3 DNA sequence: TGTGCCAGCAGTGACGGACCCTACGAGCAGTACTTC. This translates into CASSDGPYEQYF.

The CDR3 coding sequence is TGTGCCAGCAGCCTGAGGACTAGCGGGAGCCCTATAGATGAGCAGTTCTTC. Translating it yields CASSLRTSGSPIDEQFF. This rearrangement joins TRBV11-3 to TRBJ2-1; 13 bases fit TRBD2. J gave up 8 bases and V 5 bases, and 12 bases lay outside the gene matches. The CDR3 totals 17 residues. The V gene's germline CDR1 is SGHNT and CDR2 YENEEA.

V and J are TRBV27 and TRBJ2-1; D is undetermined. Trimming shortened V by 0 bases and J by 9 bases, and 12 bases separated the two germline ends. The CDR3 length is 14 residues. Germline-derived CDR1 and CDR2 are MNHEY and SMNVEV (reference sequence). CDR3 coding DNA: TGTGCCAGCAGTTTATCGTTGGGCCCTGGTGAGCAGTTCTTC. This sequence encodes CASSLSLGPGEQFF.

The chain is built from TRBV20-1 and TRBJ2-5; D is unclear. Trimming removed 3 bases from V and 4 bases from J, with 3 bases in between. Germline CDR1 is DFQATT and CDR2 is SNEGSKA (reference sequence). CDR3 length: 10 amino acids. As DNA, the CDR3 is TGCAGTGCTAGCACAGAGACCCAGTACTTC. Its translation: CSASTETQYF.

V gene TRBV5-4 combines with J gene TRBJ2-3, with 7 bases identical to TRBD2. The CDR3 is 14 amino acids. The germline gives CDR1 SGHNT, CDR2 YYREEE (reference sequence). Trimming removed 2 bases from V and 2 bases from J; junction bases left unmatched: 2. The CDR3, as DNA: TGTGCCAGCAGCTTTGGACTAGACACAGATACGCAGTATTTT. Translation gives CASSFGLDTDTQYF.

The chain links TRBV2 to TRBJ1-4, with D uncertain. This CDR3 contains 13 residues. Germline lookup yields CDR1 SNHLY and CDR2 FYNNEI. With 11 bases removed from V and 4 bases from J, the gap between germline ends came to 14 bases. CDR3 in DNA: TGTGCCGGCGGACTGCCCAATAATGAAAAACTGTTTTTT. Amino acids: CAGGLPNNEKLFF.

The chain uses TRBV14 and TRBJ2-2; a possible D gene is TRBD1 (6 bases). V was pared by 0 bases and J by 6 bases, with 11 bases between. The CDR3 is 15 amino acids. Germline V gene sequence: CDR1 SGHDN, CDR2 FVKESK. The CDR3 DNA reads TGTGCCAGCAGCCAAGAGGGGGCCCGACCCGGGGAGCTGTTTTTT. This sequence encodes CASSQEGARPGELFF.

V and J are TRBV6-5 and TRBJ2-7; D is perhaps TRBD2 (6 bases). This CDR3 spans 13 amino acids. Deletions cut 6 bases from V and 4 bases from J, with 13 bases between. Germline V CDR1 and CDR2: MNHEY, SVGAGI. For the CDR3, the DNA is TGTGCCAGCAGACGGGCTGCGGGGTACGAGCAGTACTTC. It yields the protein CASRRAAGYEQYF.

This clone showed up just a few times. J is TRBJ2-2 and V is TRBV9; no definite D call. Trimming took off 4 bases at V and 5 bases at J, with 3 bases between the two ends. The CDR3 runs to 11 residues. Germline CDR1 is SGDLS and CDR2 is YYNGEE. The CDR3 bases are TGTGCCAGCAGCCTGACCGGGGAGCTGTTTTTT. Protein: CASSLTGELFF.

This chain connects TRBV15 to TRBJ2-1; TRBD1 is a possible D gene (5 bases). Trimming left V 7 bases short and J 3 bases short, with 16 bases between. CDR1 and CDR2 (germline): LNHNV, YYDKDF (reference sequence). The CDR3 totals 15 residues. The CDR3 loop is CATKNSATDYNEQFF. The CDR3 DNA is TGTGCCACCAAAAATTCCGCGACAGACTACAATGAGCAGTTCTTC. Combining the CDR3 with reference TRBV15 and TRBJ2-1 gives the whole variable domain DAMVIQNPRYQVTQFGKPVTLSCSQTLNHNVMYWYQQKSSQAPKLLFHYYDKDFNNEADTPDNFQSRRPNTSFCFLDIRSPGLGDTAMYLCATKNSATDYNEQFFGPGTRLTVL.

In the case of this clone: This same CDR3 is encoded by further DNA sequences in the sample. The chain carries TRBV5-1 and TRBJ2-1; 13 nucleotides line up with TRBD2. CDR1 SGHRS and CDR2 YFSETQ come from the germline V gene. The ends lost 4 bases at V and 5 bases at J; junction bases unmatched: 6. The CDR3 covers 16 residues. The chain's CDR3 is CASSLTTSGRNNEQFF. In DNA, the CDR3 is TGCGCCAGCAGCCTGACGACTAGCGGGAGGAACAATGAGCAGTTCTTC.

Notes on this clone: A read error may account for a junction end that differs from germline. The chain links TRBV30 to TRBJ2-1, with 11 nucleotides matching TRBD2. The CDR3 runs 14 residues. The V gene's germline CDR1 is GTSNPN and CDR2 SVGIG (reference sequence). The CDR3 nucleotides are TGTGCCGGGAGGGGACTAGCGGCTGTCAATGAGCAGTTCTTC. Residues: CAGRGLAAVNEQFF.

The genes are TRBV6-1 and TRBJ2-3, with unresolved D. The V end lost 2 bases, the J end lost 2 bases, and 11 bases lay between the germline ends. Germline CDR1 MNHNS, CDR2 SASEGT. This CDR3 contains 15 residues. CDR3: CASSERLYSTDTQYF. Written as DNA, the CDR3 is TGTGCCAGCAGTGAAAGGTTGTATTCCACAGATACGCAGTATTTT.

This chain joins TRBV11-2 and TRBJ2-3; D is unresolved. The germline CDR1 and CDR2 sequences are SGHAT and FQNNGV. V was cut by 1 base and J by 2 bases, with 16 bases left in between. CDR3 length: 17 amino acids. The DNA of the CDR3 is TGTGCCAGCAGCTTAGGGGTAGGCGGAGTGGACACAGATACGCAGTATTTT. It translates to CASSLGVGGVDTDTQYF.

V usage is TRBV13 and J usage is TRBJ1-1; 7 nucleotides align to TRBD1. The V gene end was trimmed by 5 bases and the J gene end by 8 bases; junction bases not matched to a gene: 2. The germline V gene encodes CDR1 PRHDT and CDR2 FYEKMQ (reference sequence). There are 11 residues in the CDR3. CDR3 coding DNA: TGTGCCAGCAGCGACAGGGCAGAAGCTTTCTTT. Translated, it gives CASSDRAEAFF.

The J gene is TRBJ2-7, the V gene TRBV18; TRBD2 aligns across 9 bases. V was pared by 2 bases and J by 7 bases, with 9 bases of the junction left unmatched. This CDR3 region has 15 residues. Germline loops: CDR1 KGHSH, CDR2 LQKENI. The CDR3 region is CASSPFAREGREQYF. The CDR3 DNA follows: TGTGCCAGCTCACCATTTGCGCGGGAGGGGAGGGAGCAGTACTTC.

The rearrangement links TRBV30 to TRBJ2-1; no reliable D call. The germline V gene encodes CDR1 GTSNPN and CDR2 SVGIG (reference sequence). CDR3 size: 12 residues. Trimming removed 7 bases from V and 8 bases from J, with 15 bases in between. CDR3 in DNA: TGTGCCTCTCGAAAGGGCGACCATGAGCAGTTCTTC. Translated, it gives CASRKGDHEQFF.

By proportion, this clone is medium-sized. The gene calls are TRBV6-6 and TRBJ2-3; TRBD2 matches 7 bases. This CDR3 is built from 15 residues. Germline loops: CDR1 MNHNY, CDR2 SVGAGI (reference sequence). V was clipped by 2 bases and J by 4 bases; unmatched bases: 6. The CDR3 sequence is CASSYVAGASDTQYF. Here the CDR3 DNA reads TGTGCCAGCAGTTACGTTGCGGGAGCCTCAGATACGCAGTATTTT.

This clone was counted only a few times. This could be a read error, since a much larger clone is one nucleotide away. Other DNA sequences in the same sample also yield this CDR3. This sequence joins TRBV20-1 and TRBJ2-7, with D unclear. The CDR3 spans 10 residues. With 3 bases removed from V and 5 bases from J, the gap between germline ends came to 5 bases. Germline CDR1 DFQATT, CDR2 SNEGSKA (reference sequence). The CDR3, as DNA: TGCAGTGCTAGTGATCACGAGCAGTACTTC. It specifies CSASDHEQYF.

This clone is categorized as medium-sized. The CDR3 region has the DNA TGTGCCAGCAGCTCCCCCGACGAGACAGAAGAGACCCAGTACTTC. This gives the protein CASSSPDETEETQYF. The V and J genes are TRBV5-4 and TRBJ2-5; D possibly corresponds to TRBD1 (5 bases). This CDR3 is 15 amino acids long. CDR1 SGHNT and CDR2 YYREEE come from the germline V gene (reference sequence). Deletions cut 3 bases from V and 3 bases from J, with 15 bases between.

The chain couples TRBV5-1 to TRBJ2-1; 8 positions agree with TRBD1. Germline assignment: CDR1 SGHRS and CDR2 YFSETQ. The V and J ends lost 4 bases and 6 bases, in that order; junction bases with no gene match: 6. The CDR3 extends over 14 amino acids. The CDR3 nucleotides read TGCGCCAGCAGCCATGGACAGGGTGGCAATGAGCAGTTCTTC. It specifies CASSHGQGGNEQFF.

The chain links TRBV7-9 to TRBJ2-6, with no clear D. Deletions cut 5 bases from V and 6 bases from J, with 5 bases between. The CDR3 runs 12 residues. The germline V gene has CDR1 SEHNR and CDR2 FQNEAQ (reference sequence). CDR3 in amino acids: CASSAAANVLTF. As DNA, the CDR3 is TGTGCCAGCAGCGCGGCGGCCAACGTCCTGACTTTC.

The rearrangement joins TRBV4-1 to TRBJ2-7; possibly TRBD2 for D (6 bases). Germline-derived CDR1 and CDR2 are MGHRA and YSYEKL. Trimming cost V 0 bases and J 4 bases, with 13 bases left between them. The CDR3 loop spans 15 amino acids. The CDR3 DNA reads TGCGCCAGCAGCCAAGATAGGGGACTTTCTTACGAGCAGTACTTC. It is translated as CASSQDRGLSYEQYF.

This clone came up a few times. CDR3 sequence: CASSLGLGSHQPQHF. In DNA form, the CDR3 reads TGCGCCAGCAGCTTGGGATTGGGGAGCCATCAGCCCCAGCATTTT. The chain links TRBV5-1 to TRBJ1-5; no clear D gene. This CDR3 has 15 amino acids. Germline V CDR1 and CDR2: SGHRS, YFSETQ. Trimming removed 0 bases from V and 5 bases from J, with 12 bases in between.

The rearrangement joins TRBV14 to TRBJ1-5; D gene ambiguous. Between the trimmed V and J ends, which lost 4 bases and 2 bases, there was a span of 12 bases. CDR3 size: 15 residues. Germline V gene lookup returns CDR1 SGHDN and CDR2 FVKESK. CDR3 sequence reads: CASSLGPGRNQPQHF. Written as DNA, the CDR3 is TGTGCCAGCAGCCTCGGTCCAGGACGCAATCAGCCCCAGCATTTT.

The V and J genes are TRBV5-1 and TRBJ2-5; no firm D call. The V gene's germline CDR1 is SGHRS and CDR2 YFSETQ. The CDR3 totals 16 residues. Trimming shortened V by 0 bases and J by 1 base, and 13 bases separated the two germline ends. CDR3 region: CASSLDPGRVQETQYF. CDR3 DNA sequence: TGCGCCAGCAGCTTGGACCCGGGCAGAGTCCAAGAGACCCAGTACTTC.

This chain uses TRBV7-8 with TRBJ2-2; 7 bases align to TRBD2. In germline, CDR1 is SGHVS, CDR2 FQNEAQ. CDR3 length: 17 residues. Losses at the gene ends were 4 bases for V and 4 bases for J; bases not matched to a gene: 12. The CDR3 sequence: CASSSYRLALPTGELFF. Written as DNA, the CDR3 is TGTGCCAGCAGCTCCTACCGACTAGCTCTCCCCACCGGGGAGCTGTTTTTT.

The chain employs TRBV6-1 and TRBJ1-5, with 10 nucleotides matching TRBD1. Looked up from germline, CDR1 is MNHNS and CDR2 is SASEGT. Trimming removed 2 bases from V and 6 bases from J; junction bases left unmatched: 10. CDR3 length: 17 amino acids. CDR3 residues: CASSEPLGTGVTQPQHF. CDR3 DNA: TGTGCCAGCAGTGAACCACTCGGGACAGGGGTAACTCAGCCCCAGCATTTT.

The rearrangement joins TRBV13 to TRBJ2-7, with D tentatively TRBD1 or TRBD2 (5 bases each). This CDR3 has 13 amino acids. V lost 4 bases and J 3 bases, leaving 10 bases between the germline ends. Germline V gene sequence: CDR1 PRHDT, CDR2 FYEKMQ (reference sequence). The chain's CDR3 is CASSSRDDYEQYF. The CDR3 DNA reads as TGTGCCAGCAGCTCCCGGGACGACTACGAGCAGTACTTC.